These 21 T cell receptor beta chains were sequenced from one sample in a study of blood T cell repertoires in COVID-19. Produced via immunoSEQ multiplex PCR; TCRdb's table is partial and in-frame only. Of 120,000 to 150,000 clones detected, over 70% appear once; the ten largest clones hold 3.9%. The specimen sequenced was PBMCs or T cells enriched from blood (not recorded which). The receptors stem from a man aged 45-65 years in a cohort exposed to, infected with or recovered from COVID-19 (not recorded which).

This rearrangement joins TRBV29-1 to TRBJ1-2; maybe TRBD1 (5 bases). The ends were cut back, 2 bases at V and 4 bases at J, with 8 bases in the middle. In germline, CDR1 is SQVTM, CDR2 ANQGSEA. The CDR3 totals 12 residues. Written as DNA, the CDR3 is TGCAGCGTTGAAACAGGCCCCTATGGCTACACCTTC. Translation: CSVETGPYGYTF.

The J gene is TRBJ2-1, the V gene TRBV4-1; 8 nucleotides align to TRBD2. The germline CDR1 and CDR2 sequences are MGHRA and YSYEKL. The V segment lost 4 bases and the J segment 5 bases; nucleotides outside the gene matches: 1. This CDR3 is built from 13 residues. This CDR3 is CASSLGLDNEQFF. The CDR3 DNA is TGCGCCAGCAGCCTGGGACTAGACAATGAGCAGTTCTTC.

This chain joins TRBV6-5 and TRBJ1-1; a possible D gene is TRBD1 (6 bases). The germline CDR1 and CDR2 sequences are MNHEY and SVGAGI. V lost 4 bases, J lost 5 bases, and 8 bases lay in between. CDR3 length: 12 residues. The CDR3 DNA sequence: TGTGCCAGCAGTTTTAGGGGGACTGAAGCTTTCTTT. Translation gives CASSFRGTEAFF.

The rearrangement links TRBV5-1 to TRBJ2-2, with D tentatively TRBD1 (6 bases). Germline CDR1 SGHRS, CDR2 YFSETQ. The CDR3 consists of 19 residues. Trimming pared 3 bases from V and 0 bases from J, leaving 21 bases between. The CDR3 is CASSSGQPGPRANTGELFF. As DNA, the CDR3 is TGCGCCAGCAGCTCGGGACAACCAGGACCCCGCGCGAACACCGGGGAGCTGTTTTTT.

The V call is TRBV4-1, the J call TRBJ1-2; 8 nucleotides agree with TRBD1. This CDR3 is built from 14 residues. The germline V gene has CDR1 MGHRA and CDR2 YSYEKL. V dropped 5 bases and J dropped 4; count of bases not matched to a gene: 6. This chain's CDR3 is CASSARQGTYGYTF. The CDR3 nucleotides read TGCGCCAGCAGCGCCCGACAGGGGACCTATGGCTACACCTTC.

The chain joins TRBV20-1 to TRBJ2-1; 8 bases align to TRBD2. CDR1 and CDR2 (germline): DFQATT, SNEGSKA (reference sequence). V lost 3 bases and J lost 8; bases outside the gene matches: 9. The CDR3 covers 14 residues. CDR3 DNA sequence: TGCAGTGCTAGTTTGCGGGAGGCTCGGGATGAGCAGTTCTTC. Amino acids: CSASLREARDEQFF.

This clone turned up a few times. The chain employs TRBV27 and TRBJ1-2, with a tentative D call TRBD1 (5 bases). The CDR3 contains 13 residues. CDR1 and CDR2 from the germline V gene are MNHEY and SMNVEV (reference sequence). The V gene lost 6 bases and the J gene lost 11 bases, with 19 bases spanning the gap. CDR3 loop: CASRLTRDWYYTF. CDR3 coding DNA: TGTGCCAGCAGGCTCACCCGGGACTGGTATTACACCTTC.

This chain joins TRBV6-5 and TRBJ1-1; D gene unclear. This CDR3 spans 14 amino acids. CDR1 MNHEY and CDR2 SVGAGI come from the germline V gene. Trimming took off 2 bases at V and 4 bases at J, with 11 bases between the two ends. The CDR3 nucleotides read TGTGCCAGCAGTTACAGAACTAGTAGCACTGAAGCTTTCTTT. Its protein product is CASSYRTSSTEAFF.

The rearrangement uses TRBV7-3 and TRBJ1-1; D gene unclear. CDR3 length: 13 residues. Trimming left V 0 bases short and J 7 bases short, with 9 bases between. Germline values: CDR1 SGHTA, CDR2 FQGTGA. The CDR3 bases are TGTGCCAGCAGCTTAACCGTGCAGAATGAAGCTTTCTTT. As protein: CASSLTVQNEAFF.

This clone was found once. The chain couples TRBV23-1 to TRBJ2-7, with D tentatively TRBD2 (5 bases). TRBV23-1 is filed as an ORF, its function uncertain. The germline V and J ends were trimmed by 1 base and 0 bases, with 16 bases remaining between them. This CDR3 is 17 amino acids long. The CDR3 DNA is TGCGCCAGCAGTCAATATATCGAGGGAGTGAGCTCCTACGAGCAGTACTTC. Protein product: CASSQYIEGVSSYEQYF.

This chain joins TRBV25-1 and TRBJ1-5; D remains unclear. CDR3 length: 14 amino acids. Germline CDR1 is MGHDK and CDR2 is SYGVNS. Trimming removed 1 base from V and 2 bases from J, with 6 bases in between. This CDR3 reads CASSEFGGNQPQHF. DNA for the CDR3: TGTGCCAGCAGTGAATTCGGGGGCAATCAGCCCCAGCATTTT. Combining the CDR3 with reference TRBV25-1 and TRBJ1-5 gives the whole variable domain EADIYQTPRYLVIGTGKKITLECSQTMGHDKMYWYQQDPGMELHLIHYSYGVNSTEKGDLSSESTVSRIRTEHFPLTLESARPSHTSQYLCASSEFGGNQPQHFGDGTRLSIL.

The CDR3 spells CASSSRTREFSQYF. CDR3 nucleotides: TGTGCCAGCAGTTCCAGGACTCGGGAATTTTCCCAGTACTTC. This sequence joins TRBV28 and TRBJ2-5; TRBD2 might be the D (5 bases). Germline V gene sequence: CDR1 MDHEN, CDR2 SYDVKM. The ends were cut back, 4 bases at V and 9 bases at J, with 18 bases in the middle. There are 14 residues in the CDR3.

The V gene is TRBV7-9, the J gene TRBJ1-2, with D unresolved. Per germline, CDR1 SEHNR and CDR2 FQNEAQ (reference sequence). V lost 4 bases to trimming and J lost 0 bases, with 15 bases between them. The CDR3 loop spans 16 amino acids. The CDR3 here is CASSSPGSPSNYGYTF. Written as DNA, the CDR3 is TGTGCCAGCAGCTCTCCCGGGAGCCCTTCTAACTATGGCTACACCTTC.

The rearrangement uses TRBV5-8 and TRBJ1-2, with 7 bases matching TRBD1. The CDR3 loop spans 16 amino acids. V lost 4 bases, J lost 1 base, and 10 bases stayed unmatched. Per the germline V gene, CDR1 is SGHTS and CDR2 is YDEGEE. This CDR3 reads CASSDGTAKLNYGYTF. The CDR3 DNA reads TGTGCCAGCAGCGACGGGACAGCCAAACTTAACTATGGCTACACCTTC.

This CDR3 reads CASSLEIAVSDYNEQFF. For the CDR3, the DNA is TGTGCCAGCAGCTTAGAAATTGCGGTCTCTGACTACAATGAGCAGTTCTTC. The V gene is TRBV11-3, the J gene TRBJ2-1; D remains unclear. This CDR3 is built from 17 residues. Trimming took 0 bases from V and 3 from J, leaving 15 bases between them. Germline CDR1 SGHNT, CDR2 YENEEA.

The rearrangement links TRBV28 to TRBJ1-1; D remains unclear. Trimming cost V 4 bases and J 8 bases, with 14 bases left between them. The germline V gene has CDR1 MDHEN and CDR2 SYDVKM. The CDR3 sequence is 13 residues long. CDR3 in amino acids: CASSSDLISEAFF. The CDR3, as DNA: TGTGCCAGCAGTTCGGACTTGATATCGGAAGCTTTCTTT. The complete variable domain, with remaining parts taken from reference TRBV28 and TRBJ1-1, reads DVKVTQSSRYLVKRTGEKVFLECVQDMDHENMFWYRQDPGLGLRLIYFSYDVKMKEKGDIPEGYSVSREKKERFSLILESASTNQTSMYLCASSSDLISEAFFGQGTRLTVV.

The chain employs TRBV2 and TRBJ1-6; maybe TRBD1 (5 bases). V was trimmed by 3 bases and J by 7 bases, leaving 13 bases between them. The germline CDR1 and CDR2 sequences are SNHLY and FYNNEI. This CDR3 contains 15 residues. CDR3 DNA: TGTGCCAGCAGTGACCGTCAGGGCGTGAATTCACCCCTCCACTTT. Translation gives CASSDRQGVNSPLHF.

This clone showed up just a few times. The chain is built from TRBV5-1 and TRBJ1-4, with D possibly TRBD1 on 5 matching bases. The CDR3 runs to 18 residues. The V end was cut by 3 bases, the J end by 2 bases, with 20 bases between. Germline CDR1 SGHRS, CDR2 YFSETQ. The CDR3 here is CASSSRGSGLGTNEKLFF. CDR3 nucleotide sequence: TGCGCCAGCAGCTCAAGGGGTTCCGGGCTCGGGACTAATGAAAAACTGTTTTTT.

This clone showed up just a few times. The rearrangement joins TRBV4-3 to TRBJ2-1; 13 bases line up with TRBD2. J gave up 7 bases and V 1 base, and 1 base lay outside the gene matches. In germline, CDR1 is LGHNA, CDR2 YSLEER. This CDR3 is built from 15 residues. CDR3 in DNA: TGCGCCAGCAGCCAAGGGACTAGCGGGGGTAATGAGCAGTTCTTC. Translated, it gives CASSQGTSGGNEQFF.

This chain links TRBV6-5 with TRBJ1-6; 8 bases align to TRBD1. This CDR3 has 15 residues. After removal of 7 bases from V and 11 bases from J, the junction contained 13 bases not matched to a gene. Looked up from germline, CDR1 is MNHEY and CDR2 is SVGAGI. CDR3 in amino acids: CASTWEQGGGTPLHF. CDR3 in DNA: TGTGCCAGCACCTGGGAACAGGGGGGTGGGACACCCCTCCACTTT.

The chain employs TRBV4-1 and TRBJ2-5, with TRBD2 matching over 16 bases. Germline V gene lookup returns CDR1 MGHRA and CDR2 YSYEKL. J was trimmed by 5 bases and V by 0 bases; bases with no gene match: 9. The CDR3 extends over 19 amino acids. This chain's CDR3 is CASSQEGTGTSGRGETQYF. CDR3 nucleotides: TGCGCCAGCAGCCAAGAGGGAACCGGGACTAGCGGGAGGGGGGAGACCCAGTACTTC.